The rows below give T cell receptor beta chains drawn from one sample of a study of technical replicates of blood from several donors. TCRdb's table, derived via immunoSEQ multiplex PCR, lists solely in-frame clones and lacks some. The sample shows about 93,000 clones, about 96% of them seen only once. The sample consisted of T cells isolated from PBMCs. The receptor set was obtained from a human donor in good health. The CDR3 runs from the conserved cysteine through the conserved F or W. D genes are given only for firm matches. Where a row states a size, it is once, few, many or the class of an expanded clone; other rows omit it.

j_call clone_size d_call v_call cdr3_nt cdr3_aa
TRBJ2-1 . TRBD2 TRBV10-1 TGCGCCAGCAGCCCACCATCTCGGCTAGCGGGAGTATTCGGCAATGAGCAGTTCTTC CASSPPSRLAGVFGNEQFF
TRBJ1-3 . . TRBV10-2 TGCGCCAGCAGTGAGGGAGGTTGGTGGGGGGAGAACACCATATATTTT CASSEGGWWGENTIYF
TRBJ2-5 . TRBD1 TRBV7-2 TGTGCCAGCAGCTCCGGACAGGGAGTAGAGACCCAGTACTTC CASSSGQGVETQYF
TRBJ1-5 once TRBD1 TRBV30 TGTGCCTGGAGTCCCCGAGGGACAGGCAATCGATATAGCAATCAGCCCCAGCATTTT CAWSPRGTGNRYSNQPQHF
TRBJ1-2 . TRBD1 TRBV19 TGTGCCAGTAGAAATCGGGACAGGGGGCTTAGTGGCTACACCTTC CASRNRDRGLSGYTF
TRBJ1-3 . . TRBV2 TGTGCCAGCAATGATGACCGGGACTTACTCTCTGGAAACACCATATATTTT CASNDDRDLLSGNTIYF
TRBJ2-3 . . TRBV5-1 TGCGCCAGCAGCTTGGTACAATTCAGCACAGATACGCAGTATTTT CASSLVQFSTDTQYF
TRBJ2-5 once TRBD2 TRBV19 TGTGCCAGTACCGAGAGCGGGGGTATACAAGAGACCCAGTACTTC CASTESGGIQETQYF
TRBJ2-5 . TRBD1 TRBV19 TGTGCCAGTAGTATATCGGGACAGGGGAGGGAGACCCAGTACTTC CASSISGQGRETQYF
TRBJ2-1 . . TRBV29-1 TGCAGCGTTTCCCTGTTGGGGAAGGGGTTTGGAAATGAGCAGTTCTTC CSVSLLGKGFGNEQFF